This is a list of T cell receptor beta chains from one sample in a study of long-term antiretroviral therapy in people with HIV. The assay was immunoSEQ multiplex PCR, and TCRdb's table has in-frame clones only and misses some. The sample carries about 36,000 clones, about 80% recorded once. The specimen was unsorted PBMCs, collected 3.4 years after starting antiretroviral therapy. The source of these receptors is a man under 40 with HIV. Both conserved end residues are part of each CDR3.

J: TRBJ2-2; V: TRBV4-3; CDR3: CASSQGAGTGNTGELFF
J: TRBJ1-1; V: TRBV30; CDR3: CAWGGYTEAFF
J: TRBJ2-2; V: TRBV5-1; CDR3: CASSGTGELFF
J: TRBJ2-1; V: TRBV7-9; CDR3: CASSINEQFF
J: TRBJ1-3; V: TRBV30; CDR3: CAWSARRSSGNTIYF
J: TRBJ2-3; V: TRBV5-1; CDR3: CASSLGIAPLQKDTQYF
J: TRBJ2-5; V: TRBV27; CDR3: CASRPLAEETQYF
J: TRBJ2-6; V: TRBV9; CDR3: CASGQSGANVLTF
J: TRBJ1-1; V: TRBV30; CDR3: CAWSMDRVPLF
J: TRBJ1-4; V: TRBV28; CDR3: CASSLPDLRVNEKLFF
J: TRBJ2-3; V: TRBV28; CDR3: CASSSTSETHTDTQYF
J: TRBJ2-2; V: TRBV27; CDR3: CASTRTRGGELFF
J: TRBJ2-3; V: TRBV7-6; CDR3: CASSLNVGYSTDTQYF
J: TRBJ2-7; V: TRBV10-1; CDR3: CASSESPARDSEQYF
J: TRBJ1-1; V: TRBV5-4; CDR3: CASSLQGTEAFF
J: TRBJ2-1; V: TRBV10-2; CDR3: CASSELNEQFF
J: TRBJ2-1; V: TRBV28; CDR3: CASSLLAGGNYNEQFF
J: TRBJ1-2; V: TRBV6-1; CDR3: CASSETTSNYGYTF
J: TRBJ1-2; V: TRBV25-1; CDR3: CASSEFVRNYGYTF
J: TRBJ2-5; V: TRBV9; CDR3: CASSAAGTQYF
J: TRBJ1-5; V: TRBV19; CDR3: CASSLSGTGYIQPQHF
J: TRBJ2-7; V: TRBV5-1; CDR3: CASSLGPGAYEQYF
J: TRBJ2-3; V: TRBV4-2; CDR3: CASSPSGGSETDTQYF
J: TRBJ2-1; V: TRBV11-3; CDR3: CASSLGVEQFF
J: TRBJ1-5; V: TRBV7-9; CDR3: CASSLTVNQPQHF
J: TRBJ2-1; V: TRBV6-6; CDR3: CASSYPAGALCEQFF
J: TRBJ2-1; V: TRBV9; CDR3: CASSVVGAGSDNEQFF
J: TRBJ2-7; V: TRBV29-1; CDR3: CSVASRGYEQYF
J: TRBJ2-5; V: TRBV5-4; CDR3: CASSFGMTGTETQYF
J: TRBJ2-2; V: TRBV10-3; CDR3: CAISESPAGGLSTGELFF
J: TRBJ2-1; V: TRBV5-1; CDR3: CASSPWAGGSYNEQFF
J: TRBJ1-2; V: TRBV18; CDR3: CASSRKGYIGYTF
J: TRBJ1-5; V: TRBV6-1; CDR3: CASSGTGTGYQPQHF
J: TRBJ1-1; V: TRBV6-5; CDR3: CASSYSRQAGAEAFF
J: TRBJ2-7; V: TRBV4-3; CDR3: CASSPRTGRGEQYF
J: TRBJ2-7; V: TRBV4-3; CDR3: CASSPLSGQGAVEQYF
J: TRBJ2-5; V: TRBV5-6; CDR3: CASSLGRTAQETQYF
J: TRBJ2-1; V: TRBV9; CDR3: CASSVATSGGTYNEQFF
J: TRBJ1-5; V: TRBV18; CDR3: CASSTAVSNQPQHF
J: TRBJ2-3; V: TRBV9; CDR3: CASSSNPTSTDTQYF
J: TRBJ2-1; V: TRBV11-2; CDR3: CASSLVVSGTTDYNEQFF
J: TRBJ2-1; V: TRBV4-3; CDR3: CASSLQAGKGLFNEQFF
J: TRBJ2-2; V: TRBV19; CDR3: CASSKQGGKLFF
J: TRBJ2-2; V: TRBV28; CDR3: CASTETGGRTGELFF
J: TRBJ2-4; V: TRBV2; CDR3: CASSYREKNIQYF
J: TRBJ2-7; V: TRBV5-1; CDR3: CASSSGQGLNIGYEQYF
J: TRBJ2-7; V: TRBV21-1; CDR3: CASSSLTGGVSYEQYF
J: TRBJ2-5; V: TRBV5-8; CDR3: CASSQGLAGRTETQYF
J: TRBJ1-1; V: TRBV6-5; CDR3: CASRSLGHRGTEAFF
J: TRBJ1-4; V: TRBV29-1; CDR3: CSALTQGIEKLFF
J: TRBJ2-7; V: TRBV7-2; CDR3: CASSGQGLAGGYEQYF
J: TRBJ2-3; V: TRBV5-8; CDR3: CASSLISGGSTDTQYF
J: TRBJ2-3; V: TRBV5-6; CDR3: CASSSLTFGDTQYF